Described below is a single T cell receptor (beta chain) sequence and its context. The target antigen is unknown. This sample's time point: after preoperative PTX-NDP chemotherapy. Before surgery, patients were given preoperative paclitaxel-nedaplatin chemotherapy. The CDR3 consists of 19 residues. Per germline, CDR1 SEHNR and CDR2 FQNEAQ (reference sequence). Trimming cost V 5 bases and J 13 bases; bases outside gene matches: 28. These data belong to a study of esophageal squamous cell carcinoma under preoperative chemotherapy. Notes on the study in general: After treatment, tumor-infiltrating lymphocytes apparently came partly from blood T cells. Tumor-infiltrating lymphocytes showed no significant post-chemotherapy TCR diversity increase, unlike peripheral T cells. Clonal contraction, more than amplification, hit abundant clones after paclitaxel-nedaplatin.

TCRdb itself ran the PCR reads through MiXCR, one entry per CDR3 protein. The sample holds about 32,000 distinct CDR3 sequences, around 50% seen once. The J gene is TRBJ2-4, the V gene TRBV7-9, with TRBD2 identical over 8 bases. This sample was gathered from a patient given preoperative chemotherapy. This clonotype originated in a human donor with esophageal squamous cell carcinoma. The donor label of this sample is uncertain. CDR3 protein: CASSEVTGTRLGGTNTQYF. The CDR3 DNA reads TGTGCCAGCAGCGAGGTGACCGGGACTAGGCTGGGGGGCACAAATACGCAGTACTTC.